This T cell receptor beta chain was sequenced during a study of blood T cell repertoires in COVID-19. Data came from immunoSEQ multiplex PCR; TCRdb stores just in-frame clones and leaves some out. The sample has about 340,000 clones; 80% to 90% are singletons. This clone was detected only once. Looked up from germline, CDR1 is LGHDT and CDR2 is YNNKEL (reference sequence). Trimming cost V 1 base and J 7 bases; bases outside gene matches: 5. The CDR3 runs to 16 residues. This TCR came from a woman in her thirties or forties with acute COVID-19. What was sequenced was PBMCs or T cells enriched from blood (not recorded which). This chain uses TRBV3-1 (or the pseudogene TRBV3-2) with TRBJ2-1, with 12 bases that match TRBD2. The CDR3 reads CASSQAGTSGSNEQFF. For the CDR3, the DNA is TGTGCCAGCAGCCAAGCTGGGACTAGCGGGTCAAATGAGCAGTTCTTC.